These 20 T cell receptor beta chains were sequenced from one sample in a study of cytotoxic CD8 clonotypes in ibrutinib-treated CLL. Repertoires were generated with immunoSEQ multiplex PCR, while TCRdb's copy carries only in-frame clones and drops some. The table includes around 140,000 clones, about 75% detected once. Sequenced here: PBMCs, sampled after 24 months of ibrutinib treatment. The receptors shown here come from a human donor with chronic lymphocytic leukemia.

The V gene is TRBV30, the J gene TRBJ2-1; 8 bases line up with TRBD2. Germline V gives CDR1 GTSNPN, CDR2 SVGIG (reference sequence). This CDR3 is built from 14 residues. J was trimmed by 0 bases and V by 6 bases; bases with no gene match: 4. The CDR3 is CACSGANSYNEQFF. In nucleotides, the CDR3 is TGTGCCTGTAGCGGGGCCAACTCCTACAATGAGCAGTTCTTC.

This clone showed up just once. This chain connects TRBV11-3 to TRBJ1-1; 11 bases align to TRBD1. The CDR3 loop spans 16 amino acids. J was trimmed by 3 bases and V by 5 bases; bases with no gene match: 8. Germline CDR1 SGHNT, CDR2 YENEEA. In DNA form, the CDR3 reads TGTGCCAGCAGCCCCCCACCGGGACAGGGGGACACTGAAGCTTTCTTT. It encodes CASSPPPGQGDTEAFF.

The rearrangement joins TRBV6-1 to TRBJ2-7; 10 nucleotides agree with TRBD2. The CDR3 is 15 residues long. Trimming took 7 bases from V and 4 from J; bases not matched to a gene: 10. CDR1 MNHNS and CDR2 SASEGT come from the germline V gene. CDR3 sequence (DNA): TGTGCCAGCACCCAGGGGGCTAGCGGGGGATACGAGCAGTACTTC. This gives the protein CASTQGASGGYEQYF.

The chain joins TRBV27 to TRBJ1-5, with D unclear. Deletions cut 2 bases from V and 2 bases from J, with 13 bases between. This CDR3 contains 16 residues. Per germline, CDR1 MNHEY and CDR2 SMNVEV (reference sequence). For the CDR3, the DNA is TGTGCCAGCAGTTTAGGGTGGGGTGGGGGCAATCAGCCCCAGCATTTT. It encodes CASSLGWGGGNQPQHF.

The chain recombines TRBV19 with TRBJ1-2; D perhaps matches TRBD1 (5 bases). V was cut by 5 bases and J by 4 bases, with 17 bases left in between. The length of the CDR3 is 15 residues. Germline loops: CDR1 LNHDA, CDR2 SQIVND (reference sequence). This CDR3 is CASSSRTDQGYGYTF. The CDR3 DNA is TGTGCCAGTAGTTCGCGGACGGACCAGGGCTATGGCTACACCTTC.

The rearrangement uses TRBV28 and TRBJ1-5, with 9 bases fitting TRBD1. The V gene end was trimmed by 6 bases and the J gene end by 5 bases; junction bases not matched to a gene: 20. The CDR3 consists of 19 residues. Germline CDR1 reads MDHEN; CDR2 reads SYDVKM. The CDR3 is CASRVGRPQGAIIDQPQHF. CDR3 bases: TGTGCCAGCAGAGTAGGGCGGCCACAGGGGGCGATAATCGATCAGCCCCAGCATTTT.

The chain links TRBV19 to TRBJ2-3, with D possibly TRBD2 on 6 matching bases. The CDR3 runs 20 residues. Per germline, CDR1 LNHDA and CDR2 SQIVND (reference sequence). Trimming shortened V by 2 bases and J by 2 bases, and 26 bases separated the two germline ends. The CDR3 protein is CASSILPHTSRLANTDTQYF. The CDR3 bases are TGTGCCAGTAGTATACTCCCCCACACTAGCCGACTCGCAAACACAGATACGCAGTATTTT.

This clone was counted a single time. This chain connects TRBV7-9 to TRBJ1-1, with D possibly TRBD1 on 5 matching bases. Germline loops: CDR1 SEHNR, CDR2 FQNEAQ (reference sequence). V was clipped by 7 bases and J by 4 bases, with 16 bases between them. The CDR3 runs to 14 residues. The DNA of the CDR3 is TGTGCCAGCACCCCCCAGGGCCTGGGCACTGAAGCTTTCTTT. Its translation is CASTPQGLGTEAFF.

The chain recombines TRBV6-5 with TRBJ1-2; D gene uncertain. Germline V gene data show CDR1 as MNHEY and CDR2 as SVGAGI. The CDR3 spans 12 residues. V lost 7 bases and J 1 base, leaving 7 bases between the germline ends. The CDR3 DNA follows: TGTGCCAGCACCCCTGATAACTATGGCTACACCTTC. Encoded protein: CASTPDNYGYTF.

The J gene is TRBJ2-5, the V gene TRBV7-9; tentative D call: TRBD2 (5 bases). Trimming removed 8 bases at V and 5 bases at J, with 18 bases between. Germline V gene sequence: CDR1 SEHNR, CDR2 FQNEAQ (reference sequence). This CDR3 has 14 amino acids. The CDR3 loop reads CASSRSLAGETQYF. In DNA, the CDR3 is TGTGCCAGCTCTCGTTCGCTAGCCGGCGAGACCCAGTACTTC.

This CDR3 is CASSPDREAFF. DNA for the CDR3: TGTGCCAGCTCACCGGACAGGGAAGCTTTCTTT. The chain carries TRBV18 and TRBJ1-1; 7 nucleotides agree with TRBD1. V dropped 3 bases and J dropped 8; count of bases not matched to a gene: 0. CDR3 size: 11 residues. The V gene's germline CDR1 is KGHSH and CDR2 LQKENI.

This clone showed up just a few times. The J gene is TRBJ1-2, the V gene TRBV9, with D unclear. V was clipped by 4 bases and J by 2 bases, with 9 bases between them. The CDR3 totals 13 residues. Germline V gene lookup returns CDR1 SGDLS and CDR2 YYNGEE. The CDR3 DNA sequence: TGTGCCAGCAGCTTTGGGAGGAACTATGGCTACACCTTC. This codes for CASSFGRNYGYTF. The whole variable domain, filled in from reference TRBV9 and TRBJ1-2, reads DSGVTQTPKHLITATGQRVTLRCSPRSGDLSVYWYQQSLDQGLQFLIQYYNGEERAKGNILERFSAQQFPDLHSELNLSSLELGDSALYFCASSFGRNYGYTFGSGTRLTVV.

V is TRBV4-3 and J is TRBJ2-1; tentative D call: TRBD1 (5 bases). The germline V and J ends were trimmed by 4 bases and 0 bases, with 10 bases remaining between them. This CDR3 contains 15 residues. Germline loops: CDR1 LGHNA, CDR2 YSLEER. The CDR3 nucleotides are TGCGCCAGCAGCCCAGAAGGACACTCCTACAATGAGCAGTTCTTC. It encodes CASSPEGHSYNEQFF.

The chain links TRBV4-3 to TRBJ2-2, with no clear D. Germline lookup yields CDR1 LGHNA and CDR2 YSLEER. The CDR3 consists of 14 residues. Trimming left V 1 base short and J 4 bases short, with 7 bases between. CDR3 region: CASSQVYGTGELFF. CDR3 DNA: TGCGCCAGCAGCCAAGTTTATGGCACCGGGGAGCTGTTTTTT.

This clone appeared once. A single base separates this from a much larger clone, so it may be a read error. The V call is TRBV28, the J call TRBJ2-5; D remains unclear. This CDR3 comprises 11 residues. The germline gives CDR1 MDHEN, CDR2 SYDVKM. V was cut by 6 bases and J by 5 bases, with 7 bases left in between. In DNA form, the CDR3 reads TGTGCCAGCAGCACCCGGGAGACCCAGTACTTC. Residues: CASSTRETQYF.

The chain uses TRBV6-5 and TRBJ2-7, with D unclear. The CDR3 is 12 amino acids. The ends were cut back, 5 bases at V and 2 bases at J, with 7 bases in the middle. The germline V gene encodes CDR1 MNHEY and CDR2 SVGAGI. As DNA, the CDR3 is TGTGCCAGCAGTCCCCACACCTACGAGCAGTACTTC. It specifies CASSPHTYEQYF.

This clone appeared once. This rearrangement joins TRBV2 to TRBJ2-3; D remains unclear. The V end was cut by 2 bases, the J end by 1 base, with 10 bases between. The CDR3 is 15 amino acids. Germline assignment: CDR1 SNHLY and CDR2 FYNNEI. In DNA form, the CDR3 reads TGTGCCAGCAGTGAACCTCCGACCCGCACAGATACGCAGTATTTT. Amino acid sequence: CASSEPPTRTDTQYF.

CDR3 DNA: TGCAGCCTGCCCCCCTACCCTGAAGCTTTCTTT. It codes for CSLPPYPEAFF. The chain links TRBV20-1 to TRBJ1-1; no clear D gene. Germline V gene data show CDR1 as DFQATT and CDR2 as SNEGSKA (reference sequence). The CDR3 sequence is 11 residues long.

This clone was seen once. The chain combines TRBV7-9 with TRBJ2-2; D is perhaps TRBD1 (5 bases). CDR3 size: 15 residues. From germline, CDR1 is SEHNR and CDR2 FQNEAQ (reference sequence). Trimming took 1 base from V and 5 from J, leaving 11 bases between them. CDR3 sequence reads: CASSLGQGSTGELFF. The DNA of the CDR3 is TGTGCCAGCAGCTTAGGGCAGGGTTCGACCGGGGAGCTGTTTTTT.

The J gene is TRBJ1-2, the V gene TRBV5-6, with D unresolved. CDR1 and CDR2 (germline): SGHDT, YYEEEE. CDR3 size: 13 residues. Trimming stripped 1 base from V and 4 bases from J, with 8 bases between. As DNA, the CDR3 is TGTGCCAGCAGCTTGCGGCGGGCCTATGGCTACACCTTC. Its translation: CASSLRRAYGYTF.